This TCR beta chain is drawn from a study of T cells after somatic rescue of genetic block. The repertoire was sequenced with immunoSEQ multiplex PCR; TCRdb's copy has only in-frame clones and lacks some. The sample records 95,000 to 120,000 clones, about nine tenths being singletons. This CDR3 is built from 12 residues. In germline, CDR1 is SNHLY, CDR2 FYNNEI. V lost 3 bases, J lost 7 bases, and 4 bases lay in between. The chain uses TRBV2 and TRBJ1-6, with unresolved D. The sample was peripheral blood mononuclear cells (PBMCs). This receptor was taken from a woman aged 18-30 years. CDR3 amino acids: CASSEGNSPLHF. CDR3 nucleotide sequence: TGTGCCAGCAGTGAGGGGAATTCACCCCTCCACTTT.